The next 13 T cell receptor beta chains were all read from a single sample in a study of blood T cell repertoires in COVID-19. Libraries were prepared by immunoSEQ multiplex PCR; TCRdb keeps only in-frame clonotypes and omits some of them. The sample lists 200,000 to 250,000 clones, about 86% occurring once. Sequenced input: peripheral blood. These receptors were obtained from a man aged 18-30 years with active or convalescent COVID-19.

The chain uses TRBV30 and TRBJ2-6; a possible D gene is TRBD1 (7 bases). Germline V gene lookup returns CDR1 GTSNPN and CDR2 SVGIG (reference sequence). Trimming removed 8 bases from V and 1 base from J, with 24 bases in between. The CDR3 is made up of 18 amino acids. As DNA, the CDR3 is TGTGCCGGAATTTACAGGGGATTCGCGGGGTCTGGGGCCAACGTCCTGACTTTC. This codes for CAGIYRGFAGSGANVLTF.

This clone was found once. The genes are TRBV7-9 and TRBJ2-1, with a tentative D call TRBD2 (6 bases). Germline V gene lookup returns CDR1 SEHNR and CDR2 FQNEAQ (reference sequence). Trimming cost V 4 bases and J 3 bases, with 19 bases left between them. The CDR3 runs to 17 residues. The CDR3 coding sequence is TGTGCCAGCAGCTCAACCATCGGGGGACGGTACTACAATGAGCAGTTCTTC. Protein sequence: CASSSTIGGRYYNEQFF.

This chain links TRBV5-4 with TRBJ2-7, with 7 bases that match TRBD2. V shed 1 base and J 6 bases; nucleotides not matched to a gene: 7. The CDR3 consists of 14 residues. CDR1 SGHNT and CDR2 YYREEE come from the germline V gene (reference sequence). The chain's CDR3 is CASSLLGRVGEQYF. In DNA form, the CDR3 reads TGTGCCAGCAGCTTGTTAGGGAGGGTCGGCGAGCAGTACTTC.

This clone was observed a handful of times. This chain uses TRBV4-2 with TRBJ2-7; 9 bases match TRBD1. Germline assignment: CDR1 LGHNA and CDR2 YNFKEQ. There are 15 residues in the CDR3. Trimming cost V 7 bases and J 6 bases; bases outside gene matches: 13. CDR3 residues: CASNHPGTGSVEQYF. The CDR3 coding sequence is TGTGCCAGCAACCACCCCGGGACAGGGTCGGTCGAGCAGTACTTC.

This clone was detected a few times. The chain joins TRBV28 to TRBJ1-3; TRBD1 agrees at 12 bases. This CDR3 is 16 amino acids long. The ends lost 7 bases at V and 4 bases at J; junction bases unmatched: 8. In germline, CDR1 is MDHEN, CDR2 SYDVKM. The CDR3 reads CASTIWGQGAGNTIYF. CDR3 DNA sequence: TGTGCCAGCACCATCTGGGGACAGGGGGCAGGAAACACCATATATTTT.

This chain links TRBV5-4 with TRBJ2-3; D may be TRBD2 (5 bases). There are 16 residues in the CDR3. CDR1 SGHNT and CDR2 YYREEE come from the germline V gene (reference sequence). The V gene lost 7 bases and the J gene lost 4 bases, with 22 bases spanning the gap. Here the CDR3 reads CASSTPGGEHPDTQYF. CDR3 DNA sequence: TGTGCCAGCTCTACCCCTGGTGGGGAGCACCCAGATACGCAGTATTTT.

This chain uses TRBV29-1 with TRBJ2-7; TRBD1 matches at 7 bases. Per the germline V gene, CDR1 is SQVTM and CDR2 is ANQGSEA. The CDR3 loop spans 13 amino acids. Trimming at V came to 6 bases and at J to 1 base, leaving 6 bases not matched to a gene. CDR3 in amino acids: CSVKTGSSYEQYF. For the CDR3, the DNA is TGCAGCGTCAAGACAGGGTCTTCCTACGAGCAGTACTTC.

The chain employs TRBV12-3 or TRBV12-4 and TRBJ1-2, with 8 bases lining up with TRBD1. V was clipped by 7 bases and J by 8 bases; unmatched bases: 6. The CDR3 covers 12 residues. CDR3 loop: CASTSGGFGYTF. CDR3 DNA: TGTGCCAGCACCTCAGGGGGCTTCGGCTACACCTTC.

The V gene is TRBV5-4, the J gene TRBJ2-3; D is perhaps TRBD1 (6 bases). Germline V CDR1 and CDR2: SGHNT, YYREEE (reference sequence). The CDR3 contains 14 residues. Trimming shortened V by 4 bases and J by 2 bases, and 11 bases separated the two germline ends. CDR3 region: CASSPQGFTDTQYF. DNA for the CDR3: TGTGCCAGCAGCCCACAGGGTTTCACAGATACGCAGTATTTT.

CDR3 residues: CATSDQGQGYGYTF. Here the CDR3 DNA reads TGTGCCACCAGTGATCAGGGACAGGGGTATGGCTACACCTTC. The gene calls are TRBV24-1 and TRBJ1-2; 10 nucleotides match TRBD1. J gave up 5 bases and V 3 bases, and 2 bases lay outside the gene matches. The germline V gene encodes CDR1 KGHDR and CDR2 SFDVKD. This CDR3 is 14 amino acids long.

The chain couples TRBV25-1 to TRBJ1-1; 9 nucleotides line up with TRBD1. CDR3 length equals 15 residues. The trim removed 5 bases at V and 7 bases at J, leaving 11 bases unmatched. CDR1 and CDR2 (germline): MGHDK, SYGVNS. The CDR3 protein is CASSPNRGLGGEAFF. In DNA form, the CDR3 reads TGTGCCAGCAGTCCCAACAGGGGGCTGGGAGGTGAAGCTTTCTTT.

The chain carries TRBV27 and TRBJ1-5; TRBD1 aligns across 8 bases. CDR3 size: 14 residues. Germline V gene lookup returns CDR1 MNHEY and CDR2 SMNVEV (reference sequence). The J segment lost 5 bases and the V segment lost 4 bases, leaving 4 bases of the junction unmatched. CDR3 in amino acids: CASSSTGVYQPQHF. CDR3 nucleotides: TGTGCCAGCAGTTCGACAGGGGTTTATCAGCCCCAGCATTTT.

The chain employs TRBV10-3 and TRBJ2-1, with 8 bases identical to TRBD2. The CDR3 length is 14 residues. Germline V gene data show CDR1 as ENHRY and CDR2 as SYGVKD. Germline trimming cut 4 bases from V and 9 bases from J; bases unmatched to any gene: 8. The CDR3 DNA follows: TGTGCCATCAGTGGGACTAGCTTTCACGGTGAGCAGTTCTTC. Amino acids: CAISGTSFHGEQFF.